Each of the 27 T cell receptor beta chains below was sequenced from the same sample in a study of beta chain features in type 1 diabetes. Study-wide results and caveats: A moderate, significant TCRB CDR3 shortening appeared in type 1 diabetes across four CD4+ subsets.

The antigens these receptors bind are not known. Expressed TCRB transcripts were sequenced because the isolated RNA had all been reverse transcribed beforehand. Profiled with immunoSEQ multiplex PCR; TCRdb holds only in-frame clones, not every one. Seen here are 300,000 to 400,000 clones, about 10% observed once, and the top ten hold 0.55% to 0.75%. The source material was central memory CD4+ T cells from blood. Every receptor here comes from a young man with type 1 diabetes.

The genes are TRBV18 and TRBJ2-7; tentatively, D is TRBD2 (5 bases). Trimming left V 6 bases short and J 2 bases short, with 17 bases between. Germline CDR1 KGHSH, CDR2 LQKENI. This CDR3 contains 15 residues. The CDR3 loop is CASSPYGIDPYEQYF. The CDR3 DNA is TGTGCCAGCTCCCCGTACGGGATAGACCCCTACGAGCAGTACTTC.

The table lists this clone with a few counts. The rearrangement joins TRBV19 to TRBJ1-5; tentatively, D is TRBD1 (5 bases). The V gene's germline CDR1 is LNHDA and CDR2 SQIVND (reference sequence). Trimming pared 3 bases from V and 4 bases from J, leaving 16 bases between. This CDR3 comprises 16 residues. In nucleotides, the CDR3 is TGTGCCAGTAGTATTATAGGGCAGGGAAAGAATCAGCCCCAGCATTTT. It is translated as CASSIIGQGKNQPQHF.

This clone was observed a handful of times. This chain connects TRBV7-9 to TRBJ2-2, with D perhaps matching TRBD1 (6 bases). Germline values: CDR1 SEHNR, CDR2 FQNEAQ (reference sequence). This CDR3 is built from 13 residues. V was shortened by 3 bases and J by 10 bases, with 12 bases between the two germline ends. CDR3 DNA sequence: TGTGCCAGCAGCTTGAGGGACAACTCGGAGCTGTTTTTT. This sequence encodes CASSLRDNSELFF.

The rearrangement links TRBV5-1 to TRBJ2-5; the D is unclear. This CDR3 is 15 amino acids long. Trimming took 0 bases from V and 2 from J, leaving 11 bases between them. Germline V gene sequence: CDR1 SGHRS, CDR2 YFSETQ. CDR3: CASSLALDIQETQYF. DNA of the CDR3: TGCGCCAGCAGCTTGGCCCTAGACATACAAGAGACCCAGTACTTC. Full variable domain (missing parts from reference TRBV5-1 and TRBJ2-5): KAGVTQTPRYLIKTRGQQVTLSCSPISGHRSVSWYQQTPGQGLQFLFEYFSETQRNKGNFPGRFSGRQFSNSRSEMNVSTLELGDSALYLCASSLALDIQETQYFGPGTRLLVL.

The table lists this clone with a few counts. V usage is TRBV7-9 and J usage is TRBJ1-5, with 9 bases fitting TRBD1. CDR3 length equals 14 residues. Unmatched junction bases numbered 5, after V lost 3 bases and J lost 8 bases. Germline CDR1 is SEHNR and CDR2 is FQNEAQ (reference sequence). CDR3 residues: CASSLGQGLEPQHF. The CDR3 nucleotides are TGTGCCAGCAGCTTGGGACAGGGATTGGAGCCCCAGCATTTT.

This clone was counted between two and nine times. The V gene is TRBV11-2, the J gene TRBJ2-3, with TRBD2 matching 7 bases. Germline V gene lookup returns CDR1 SGHAT and CDR2 FQNNGV. Trimming took 2 bases from V and 1 from J; bases not matched to a gene: 9. There are 17 residues in the CDR3. Here the CDR3 DNA reads TGTGCCAGCAGCTTACTTACGGCTAGCGGACGCACAGATACGCAGTATTTT. The encoded protein is CASSLLTASGRTDTQYF.

For this clone: A read error may account for a junction end that differs from germline. The chain is built from TRBV7-9 and TRBJ2-6; the D is unclear. From germline, CDR1 is SEHNR and CDR2 FQNEAQ (reference sequence). CDR3 length: 15 residues. The CDR3 reads CASRLDTSGANVLTF. In DNA form, the CDR3 reads TGTGCCAGCAGATTAGACACCTCTGGGGCCAACGTCCTGACTTTC.

This clone came up a few times. The chain recombines TRBV5-4 with TRBJ2-3; tentative D call: TRBD2 (5 bases). The V gene lost 3 bases and the J gene lost 10 bases, with 12 bases spanning the gap. Germline CDR1 SGHNT, CDR2 YYREEE (reference sequence). The CDR3 runs 12 residues. The CDR3 protein is CASSSRRGAQYF. In DNA, the CDR3 is TGTGCCAGCAGCTCTCGTCGGGGTGCGCAGTATTTT.

Concerning this clone itself: Just one base apart from a much larger clone, this may be a read error. This chain uses TRBV6-5 with TRBJ1-2; 7 bases agree with TRBD1. Germline V lookup: CDR1 MNHEY, CDR2 SVGAGI. The J segment lost 8 bases and the V segment lost 6 bases, leaving 6 bases of the junction unmatched. CDR3 length: 12 residues. CDR3 sequence (DNA): TGTGCCAGCAGCCCACAGGGGTTCGGCTACACCTTC. This encodes CASSPQGFGYTF.

This clone was detected only a few times. CDR3 coding DNA: TGTGCCAGCAGCACACAGGGACTAGCGGGGGGAGATACGCAGTATTTT. Translated: CASSTQGLAGGDTQYF. The V call is TRBV7-3, the J call TRBJ2-3, with TRBD2 matching 15 bases. Germline CDR1 is SGHTA and CDR2 is FQGTGA. The CDR3 is 16 residues long. J lost 5 bases, V lost 5 bases, and 5 bases had no gene match.

The chain's CDR3 is CASSLEPRGRQFF. In nucleotides, the CDR3 is TGTGCCAGCAGTTTAGAACCCAGGGGTCGGCAGTTCTTC. The chain employs TRBV28 and TRBJ2-1; D is possibly TRBD1 (6 bases). Trimming pared 2 bases from V and 12 bases from J, leaving 14 bases between. The CDR3 contains 13 residues. Germline V CDR1 and CDR2: MDHEN, SYDVKM.

This clone was detected a few times. This chain connects TRBV28 to TRBJ2-7, with unresolved D. Germline CDR1 and CDR2: MDHEN and SYDVKM. V lost 8 bases to trimming and J lost 1 base, with 12 bases between them. The CDR3 sequence is 13 residues long. The CDR3 region is CASGDHGSYEQYF. The CDR3 region has the DNA TGTGCCAGCGGTGACCACGGTTCCTACGAGCAGTACTTC.

This clone was counted between two and nine times. This sequence joins TRBV7-2 and TRBJ2-7; TRBD2 agrees at 15 bases. In germline, CDR1 is SGHTA, CDR2 FQGNSA. The CDR3 sequence is 15 residues long. The ends lost 4 bases at V and 7 bases at J; junction bases unmatched: 5. In DNA, the CDR3 is TGTGCCAGCAGCTCAGGACTAGCGGGAGGGAAAGAGCAGTACTTC. It encodes CASSSGLAGGKEQYF.

This clone was recorded many times. The chain employs TRBV7-9 and TRBJ1-1; TRBD1 is a possible D gene (6 bases). Germline assignment: CDR1 SEHNR and CDR2 FQNEAQ (reference sequence). With 1 base removed from V and 11 bases from J, the gap between germline ends came to 11 bases. The CDR3 runs 12 residues. CDR3 in DNA: TGTGCCAGCAGCTTAGGCCGTAGGGGGGCTTTCTTT. Translation gives CASSLGRRGAFF.

This clone was seen more than once but under ten times. V and J are TRBV27 and TRBJ2-3; 11 bases are a match to TRBD2. Trimming removed 6 bases from V and 1 base from J; junction bases left unmatched: 0. The CDR3 contains 14 residues. Germline CDR1 is MNHEY and CDR2 is SMNVEV (reference sequence). The CDR3 nucleotides are TGTGCCAGCAGGACTAGCGGGGGCACAGATACGCAGTATTTT. It specifies CASRTSGGTDTQYF.

The gene calls are TRBV18 and TRBJ1-5; no definite D call. This CDR3 is built from 14 residues. Germline V lookup: CDR1 KGHSH, CDR2 LQKENI. V was shortened by 0 bases and J by 0 bases, with 3 bases between the two germline ends. In DNA, the CDR3 is TGTGCCAGCTCACCACCGAATAGCAATCAGCCCCAGCATTTT. This sequence encodes CASSPPNSNQPQHF. Variable domain in full (rest from reference TRBV18 and TRBJ1-5): NAGVMQNPRHLVRRRGQEARLRCSPMKGHSHVYWYRQLPEEGLKFMVYLQKENIIDESGMPKERFSAEFPKEGPSILRIQQVVRGDSAAYFCASSPPNSNQPQHFGDGTRLSIL.

This clone was detected once. The chain joins TRBV6-1 to TRBJ2-1; D is undetermined. CDR1 MNHNS and CDR2 SASEGT come from the germline V gene. V lost 6 bases, J lost 7 bases, and 10 bases lay in between. This CDR3 is built from 12 residues. The CDR3 nucleotides are TGTGCCAGCAGGGGGAAGGTGAATGAGCAGTTCTTC. Residues: CASRGKVNEQFF.

This sequence joins TRBV6-1 and TRBJ1-5, with TRBD1 identical over 9 bases. This CDR3 has 13 amino acids. The V gene's germline CDR1 is MNHNS and CDR2 SASEGT. Trimming cost V 4 bases and J 7 bases; bases outside gene matches: 2. This CDR3 reads CASSGQGGQPQHF. The CDR3 DNA reads as TGTGCCAGCAGTGGACAGGGGGGGCAGCCCCAGCATTTT.

This clone was seen more than once but under ten times. The chain recombines TRBV4-1 with TRBJ2-2; 7 bases line up with TRBD1. Germline V gene sequence: CDR1 MGHRA, CDR2 YSYEKL. V dropped 1 base and J dropped 4; count of bases not matched to a gene: 6. This CDR3 is built from 16 residues. The CDR3 loop is CASSQGIQGITGELFF. CDR3 in DNA: TGCGCCAGCAGCCAAGGTATACAGGGGATCACCGGGGAGCTGTTTTTT.

This clone was counted a few times. This rearrangement joins TRBV5-4 to TRBJ1-1, with D unresolved. Germline V gene sequence: CDR1 SGHNT, CDR2 YYREEE (reference sequence). CDR3 length equals 13 residues. V was pared by 2 bases and J by 4 bases, with 9 bases between. The CDR3 spells CASSFTGSTEAFF. CDR3 in DNA: TGTGCCAGCAGCTTTACCGGGAGCACTGAAGCTTTCTTT.

In this sample, this clone turned up a few times. The chain is built from TRBV28 and TRBJ2-5; D not resolved. The germline V gene has CDR1 MDHEN and CDR2 SYDVKM. With 7 bases removed from V and 5 bases from J, the gap between germline ends came to 14 bases. The CDR3 is made up of 13 amino acids. CDR3 residues: CASIGVGRETQYF. The CDR3 region has the DNA TGTGCCAGCATTGGTGTGGGTAGGGAGACCCAGTACTTC.

The chain joins TRBV9 to TRBJ2-1; D is possibly TRBD2 (6 bases). Germline V gives CDR1 SGDLS, CDR2 YYNGEE. CDR3 length: 15 amino acids. The V gene lost 5 bases and the J gene lost 0 bases, with 12 bases spanning the gap. CDR3 coding DNA: TGTGCCAGCAGGGGTAGCGGTAGCTCCTACAATGAGCAGTTCTTC. Amino acids: CASRGSGSSYNEQFF.

The gene calls are TRBV5-4 and TRBJ1-2; TRBD1 agrees at 8 bases. The CDR3 covers 14 residues. V was clipped by 0 bases and J by 4 bases; unmatched bases: 2. Germline V gene lookup returns CDR1 SGHNT and CDR2 YYREEE (reference sequence). The CDR3 here is CASSLDGQGYGYTF. The CDR3 coding sequence is TGTGCCAGCAGCTTGGACGGACAGGGCTATGGCTACACCTTC.

There are a few counts of this clone. V gene TRBV28 combines with J gene TRBJ2-7, with D perhaps matching TRBD2 (6 bases). The V end was cut by 6 bases, the J end by 2 bases, with 14 bases between. The CDR3 is 14 amino acids. CDR1 is MDHEN and CDR2 is SYDVKM in the germline V gene. CDR3 DNA sequence: TGTGCCAGCAGAGTTAGCGGAGTCACCTACGAGCAGTACTTC. Protein product: CASRVSGVTYEQYF. The entire variable domain, with the rest obtained from reference TRBV28 and TRBJ2-7, is as follows: DVKVTQSSRYLVKRTGEKVFLECVQDMDHENMFWYRQDPGLGLRLIYFSYDVKMKEKGDIPEGYSVSREKKERFSLILESASTNQTSMYLCASRVSGVTYEQYFGPGTRLTVT.

V gene TRBV6-5 combines with J gene TRBJ1-2, with D hard to call. The CDR3 spans 13 residues. The germline V gene has CDR1 MNHEY and CDR2 SVGAGI. V lost 0 bases and J 9 bases, leaving 11 bases between the germline ends. The CDR3 sequence: CASSYSYGSRYTF. The CDR3 DNA follows: TGTGCCAGCAGTTACTCTTATGGGTCCCGCTACACCTTC.

This clone occurred a few times. The chain employs TRBV5-1 and TRBJ2-7; possibly TRBD1 for D (5 bases). Looked up from germline, CDR1 is SGHRS and CDR2 is YFSETQ. This CDR3 has 14 amino acids. V was cut by 0 bases and J by 5 bases, with 12 bases left in between. CDR3 nucleotides: TGCGCCAGCAGCTTGGGGCAGGGTCTCGACGAGCAGTACTTC. Its protein product is CASSLGQGLDEQYF.

This clone came up a few times. The J gene is TRBJ1-2, the V gene TRBV7-2; the D gene is possibly TRBD1 (6 bases). Looked up from germline, CDR1 is SGHTA and CDR2 is FQGNSA. The CDR3 loop spans 15 amino acids. Trimming removed 3 bases at V and 2 bases at J, with 13 bases between. In DNA form, the CDR3 reads TGTGCCAGCAGCTTGGGAACAGGGTACAACTATGGCTACACCTTC. It yields the protein CASSLGTGYNYGYTF.